These 23 T cell receptor beta chains were sequenced from one sample in a study of shared clonotypes between healthy human individuals. Clones were read by immunoSEQ multiplex PCR, and TCRdb kept only the in-frame ones, dropping some. The table lists 2.3 million or so clones, 80% to 95% of them singletons. The sample comprised naive CD4+ T cells from PBMCs. As for subset: CD45RA+ positively selected. These receptor sequences come from a young man in good health. Some clones in this sample may be carry-over from other donors' samples.

The chain combines TRBV9 with TRBJ2-2, with 8 bases identical to TRBD2. The CDR3 extends over 15 amino acids. Germline V CDR1 and CDR2: SGDLS, YYNGEE. V shed 1 base, J shed 5 bases, and the junction held 4 bases outside the gene matches. The CDR3 DNA sequence: TGTGCCAGCAGCGTATCGCGGGAGGCAACCGGGGAGCTGTTTTTT. This encodes CASSVSREATGELFF.

The V gene is TRBV6-1, the J gene TRBJ2-1, with 9 nucleotides matching TRBD2. J was trimmed by 0 bases and V by 4 bases; bases with no gene match: 4. This CDR3 comprises 16 residues. Germline CDR1 reads MNHNS; CDR2 reads SASEGT. The CDR3 loop reads CASSGTSASSYNEQFF. The DNA of the CDR3 is TGTGCCAGCAGTGGGACTAGCGCCTCCTCCTACAATGAGCAGTTCTTC.

The CDR3 spells CASGDPGSSYEQYF. In nucleotides, the CDR3 is TGCGCCAGCGGAGACCCGGGATCCTCCTACGAGCAGTACTTC. V gene TRBV5-1 combines with J gene TRBJ2-7; possible D gene TRBD2, 5 bases. Between the trimmed V and J ends, which lost 7 bases and 0 bases, there was a span of 14 bases. This CDR3 has 14 amino acids. The germline V gene has CDR1 SGHRS and CDR2 YFSETQ. Filled out from reference TRBV5-1 and TRBJ2-7, the complete variable domain reads KAGVTQTPRYLIKTRGQQVTLSCSPISGHRSVSWYQQTPGQGLQFLFEYFSETQRNKGNFPGRFSGRQFSNSRSEMNVSTLELGDSALYLCASGDPGSSYEQYFGPGTRLTVT.

The V gene is TRBV18, the J gene TRBJ2-4; TRBD1 aligns across 9 bases. This CDR3 has 16 residues. Germline lookup yields CDR1 KGHSH and CDR2 LQKENI. V was pared by 3 bases and J by 10 bases, with 13 bases of the junction left unmatched. The CDR3: CASSPRPAGDRVIQYF. CDR3 in DNA: TGTGCCAGCTCACCCCGCCCCGCCGGGGACAGGGTTATTCAGTACTTC.

The sample holds one count of this clone. This rearrangement joins TRBV6-6 to TRBJ2-2; D remains unclear. There are 15 residues in the CDR3. Germline V CDR1 and CDR2: MNHNY, SVGAGI (reference sequence). V gave up 2 bases and J gave up 4 bases, with 11 bases separating them. The chain's CDR3 is CASSYPGRFTGELFF. The DNA of the CDR3 is TGTGCCAGCAGTTACCCCGGTCGATTCACCGGGGAGCTGTTTTTT.

The chain couples TRBV6-5 to TRBJ2-7, with D possibly being TRBD2 (8 bases). Germline V lookup: CDR1 MNHEY, CDR2 SVGAGI. Trimming cost V 6 bases and J 3 bases, with 18 bases left between them. The CDR3 spans 15 residues. This CDR3 reads CASSPGGTADYEQYF. The CDR3, as DNA: TGTGCCAGCAGCCCGGGGGGGACAGCAGACTACGAGCAGTACTTC.

This clone was seen just once. The chain employs TRBV7-7 and TRBJ2-1, with 9 bases matching TRBD1. Per germline, CDR1 SSHAT and CDR2 FNYEAQ (reference sequence). CDR3 length: 15 amino acids. J gave up 3 bases and V 6 bases, and 6 bases lay outside the gene matches. The CDR3 is CASSEGQGNYNEQFF. The CDR3 nucleotides are TGTGCCAGCAGTGAAGGACAGGGGAACTACAATGAGCAGTTCTTC.

A word on this clone: Different DNA sequences within this sample yield the same CDR3. The J gene is TRBJ2-5, the V gene TRBV5-4; 7 positions match TRBD1. Per the germline V gene, CDR1 is SGHNT and CDR2 is YYREEE (reference sequence). CDR3 size: 13 residues. V shed 2 bases and J 2 bases; nucleotides not matched to a gene: 0. The CDR3 DNA reads as TGTGCCAGCAGCTTACAGGGGCAAGAGACCCAGTACTTC. It codes for CASSLQGQETQYF. Drawing the rest from reference TRBV5-4 and TRBJ2-5, the complete variable domain is ETGVTQSPTHLIKTRGQQVTLRCSSQSGHNTVSWYQQALGQGPQFIFQYYREEENGRGNFPPRFSGLQFPNYSSELNVNALELDDSALYLCASSLQGQETQYFGPGTRLLVL.

This chain joins TRBV30 and TRBJ1-5; D ambiguous. The germline V gene has CDR1 GTSNPN and CDR2 SVGIG (reference sequence). The CDR3 is 13 amino acids. The V end lost 2 bases, the J end lost 1 base, and 6 bases lay between the germline ends. The CDR3 DNA sequence: TGTGCCTGGAGTCCTGCCAGCAATCAGCCCCAGCATTTT. It translates to CAWSPASNQPQHF.

In this sample, this clone turned up once. The chain joins TRBV29-1 to TRBJ2-7; no clear D. This CDR3 has 11 amino acids. Germline assignment: CDR1 SQVTM and CDR2 ANQGSEA. Trimming left V 7 bases short and J 2 bases short, with 9 bases between. The DNA for the CDR3 is TGCAGCGACGGAGCCCCCTACGAGCAGTACTTC. This translates into CSDGAPYEQYF.

V usage is TRBV13 and J usage is TRBJ2-3; D is uncertain. From germline, CDR1 is PRHDT and CDR2 FYEKMQ (reference sequence). The CDR3 is 14 amino acids. Trimming left V 1 base short and J 1 base short, with 6 bases between. The CDR3 loop reads CASSLVSGTDTQYF. CDR3 in DNA: TGTGCCAGCAGCTTAGTATCCGGCACAGATACGCAGTATTTT.

The chain recombines TRBV7-3 with TRBJ1-2, with 8 positions matching TRBD1. V gave up 5 bases and J gave up 8 bases; unmatched junction bases: 10. From germline, CDR1 is SGHTA and CDR2 FQGTGA. The CDR3 runs 14 residues. Written as DNA, the CDR3 is TGTGCCAGCAGCCCATCCGGGACAGGCAACGGCTACACCTTC. This sequence encodes CASSPSGTGNGYTF. Filled out from reference TRBV7-3 and TRBJ1-2, the complete variable domain reads GAGVSQTPSNKVTEKGKYVELRCDPISGHTALYWYRQSLGQGPEFLIYFQGTGAADDSGLPNDRFFAVRPEGSVSTLKIQRTERGDSAVYLCASSPSGTGNGYTFGSGTRLTVV.

J is TRBJ2-6 and V is TRBV6-5, with D unresolved. From germline, CDR1 is MNHEY and CDR2 SVGAGI. This CDR3 is built from 15 residues. Between the trimmed V and J ends, which lost 4 bases and 0 bases, there was a span of 7 bases. Here the CDR3 reads CASSLKGSGANVLTF. The CDR3 coding sequence is TGTGCCAGCAGTTTGAAGGGCTCTGGGGCCAACGTCCTGACTTTC.

The rearrangement links TRBV2 to TRBJ2-5; either TRBD1 or TRBD2 may fit D (6 bases each). The CDR3 has 14 amino acids. CDR1 is SNHLY and CDR2 is FYNNEI in the germline V gene. V lost 6 bases and J lost 6, with 17 bases in between. CDR3 nucleotides: TGTGCCAGCAGCACCCCGGGGGCGAGACAGACCCAGTACTTC. Residues: CASSTPGARQTQYF.

This chain uses TRBV12-5 with TRBJ2-2; no firm D call. The CDR3 is 12 residues long. Between the trimmed V and J ends, which lost 6 bases and 4 bases, there was a span of 6 bases. Per the germline V gene, CDR1 is LGHNT and CDR2 is FRNRAP. DNA for the CDR3: TGTGCTAGTGGAGGTCCCACCGGGGAGCTGTTTTTT. Its translation is CASGGPTGELFF.

The chain joins TRBV7-2 to TRBJ2-3, with 11 bases identical to TRBD2. V gave up 1 base and J gave up 2 bases; unmatched junction bases: 11. Per germline, CDR1 SGHTA and CDR2 FQGNSA. The CDR3 sequence is 19 residues long. CDR3 region: CASSLVGGASGRFTDTQYF. The DNA for the CDR3 is TGTGCCAGCAGCTTAGTAGGAGGGGCTAGCGGGAGGTTCACAGATACGCAGTATTTT.

V gene TRBV7-2 combines with J gene TRBJ2-3; D assignment may be TRBD1 or TRBD2 (5 bases each). This CDR3 contains 13 residues. Germline CDR1 SGHTA, CDR2 FQGNSA. V shed 4 bases and J shed 6 bases, with 11 bases lying between them. The DNA for the CDR3 is TGTGCCAGCAGCTCGGACTGGGGGGATACGCAGTATTTT. Protein: CASSSDWGDTQYF.

The chain combines TRBV7-9 with TRBJ1-4, with TRBD1 matching 9 bases. V shed 5 bases, J shed 7 bases, and the junction held 8 bases outside the gene matches. Germline V gene sequence: CDR1 SEHNR, CDR2 FQNEAQ (reference sequence). The CDR3 runs 15 residues. The DNA of the CDR3 is TGTGCCAGCAGCCGAACGGGACAGGGACGTGAAAAACTGTTTTTT. It encodes CASSRTGQGREKLFF.

CDR3: CATSRTSSYEQYF. CDR3 coding DNA: TGTGCCACCTCCCGGACTAGCAGCTACGAGCAGTACTTC. The gene calls are TRBV6-5 and TRBJ2-7, with 8 bases aligning to TRBD2. V lost 10 bases to trimming and J lost 3 bases; unmatched junction nucleotides: 8. The CDR3 is made up of 13 amino acids. Germline CDR1 is MNHEY and CDR2 is SVGAGI.

This clone has a single count. The chain joins TRBV7-7 to TRBJ1-3; the D is unclear. The germline gives CDR1 SSHAT, CDR2 FNYEAQ (reference sequence). V dropped 5 bases and J dropped 2 bases, with 13 bases sitting between them. The CDR3 consists of 15 residues. DNA of the CDR3: TGTGCCAGCAGCCCCGCGCCCTTTGCTGGAAACACCATATATTTT. Translating gives CASSPAPFAGNTIYF.

This chain uses TRBV6-5 with TRBJ2-7, with unresolved D. V lost 6 bases to trimming and J lost 4 bases, with 16 bases between them. From germline, CDR1 is MNHEY and CDR2 SVGAGI. The CDR3 is 14 residues long. This CDR3 reads CASSQTGPLYEQYF. As DNA, the CDR3 is TGTGCCAGCAGCCAGACCGGGCCACTGTACGAGCAGTACTTC.

The genes are TRBV6-4 and TRBJ2-2; a weak D match, TRBD1 (5 bases). The ends were cut back, 5 bases at V and 2 bases at J, with 12 bases in the middle. The CDR3 is 15 residues long. Per germline, CDR1 MRHNA and CDR2 SNTAGT. CDR3 in amino acids: CASSPGHFNTGELFF. Here the CDR3 DNA reads TGTGCCAGCAGTCCTGGACATTTTAACACCGGGGAGCTGTTTTTT.

The chain combines TRBV2 with TRBJ2-6; 7 nucleotides line up with TRBD1. The germline gives CDR1 SNHLY, CDR2 FYNNEI. V trimming: 7 bases; J trimming: 2 bases; junction bases outside the gene matches: 5. The CDR3 has 15 residues. For the CDR3, the DNA is TGTGCCAGCATGTTAGGGGGCGCTGGGGCCAACGTCCTGACTTTC. Translation gives CASMLGGAGANVLTF.